This T cell receptor (beta chain) was sequenced during a study of T cells after yellow fever vaccination. Broader study findings: Subsequent booster samples again held most clones from primary vaccination (around 96% CD4, roughly 91% CD8). Any FACS-sorted repertoire could hold abundant clonotypes that contaminate it from the bulk population. The CD4 and CD8 compartments had a small share of their clonotypes in common.

On this clonotype itself: The antigen is undetermined.

From germline, CDR1 is SGHRS and CDR2 YFSETQ. The V segment lost 2 bases and the J segment 6 bases; nucleotides outside the gene matches: 14. The CDR3 is made up of 16 amino acids. They built TCR cDNA with 5'RACE template switching, a step that put in a universal primer site and UMIs. TCRdb analysed the 5' RACE reads with MiXCR anew, one entry per CDR3 protein. The data hold approximately 550,000 distinct CDR3 sequences, with less than 20% observed a single time. This material consisted of PBMCs, taken 15 days after the yellow fever booster vaccination. J is TRBJ2-7 and V is TRBV5-1; 7 bases are a match to TRBD2. This receptor was taken from a man aged 25 to 40 who received the YFV17D yellow fever vaccine. The CDR3 DNA reads TGCGCCAGCAGCTTTGGGCGGGAGCCCTCAACTGGCGAGCAGTACTTC. This encodes CASSFGREPSTGEQYF.